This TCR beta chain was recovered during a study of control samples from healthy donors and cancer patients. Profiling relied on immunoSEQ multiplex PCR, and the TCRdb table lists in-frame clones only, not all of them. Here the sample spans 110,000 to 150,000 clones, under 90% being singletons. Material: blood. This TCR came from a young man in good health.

This chain's CDR3 is CASSPMAGDYEQYF. The DNA for the CDR3 is TGTGCCAGCAGCCCAATGGCAGGGGACTACGAGCAGTACTTC. The chain is built from TRBV11-2 and TRBJ2-7, with a possible D match to TRBD1 (6 bases). The V end lost 5 bases, the J end lost 3 bases, and 14 bases lay between the germline ends. This CDR3 is 14 amino acids long. Germline values: CDR1 SGHAT, CDR2 FQNNGV.